The 26 T cell receptor beta chains given below trace back to one sample, sequenced in a study of glioma-infiltrating T cells. Amplification of TCR alpha and beta CDR3 regions from RNA used iRepertoire nested multiplex PCR. TCRdb processed the multiplex PCR reads anew with MiXCR; each CDR3 protein has one entry. This table has 95,000 to 150,000 distinct CDR3 sequences, roughly 24% appearing once. Specimen: glioma tissue, nonneoplastic brain tissue, or PBMCs (not recorded which). These receptors all stem from a human donor with low-grade glioma or glioblastoma, undergoing nonglioma brain surgery, or in good health (not recorded which).

The sample holds many counts of this clonotype. The chain is built from TRBV18 and TRBJ2-7; D not resolved. The germline V gene encodes CDR1 KGHSH and CDR2 LQKENI. Trimming took off 2 bases at V and 7 bases at J, with 12 bases between the two ends. This CDR3 comprises 13 residues. CDR3 DNA sequence: TGTGCCAGCTCACCATACGCAGGCCCTGAGCAGTACTTC. This gives the protein CASSPYAGPEQYF.

This clonotype was recorded a few times. This may be a read error, as it is one base from a much larger clone. J is TRBJ2-7 and V is TRBV6-1; 7 bases are shared with TRBD1. The CDR3 covers 14 residues. Germline CDR1 and CDR2: MNHNS and SASEGT. V lost 5 bases and J lost 5; bases outside the gene matches: 9. CDR3 coding DNA: TGTGCCAGCAGTCTCCTTAGGACAGGAAACGAGCAGTACTTC. This encodes CASSLLRTGNEQYF.

There are a few counts of this clonotype. A clone one base away is much larger, so this may be a read error. The CDR3: CASRPGSSGLYEQYF. The CDR3 DNA sequence: TGTGCCAGCCGCCCCGGGAGTAGCGGTCTATACGAGCAGTACTTC. The V call is TRBV7-6, the J call TRBJ2-7, with D perhaps matching TRBD2 (6 bases). Trimming left V 8 bases short and J 4 bases short, with 21 bases between. The germline V gene encodes CDR1 SGHVS and CDR2 FNYEAQ. There are 15 residues in the CDR3.

As to this clonotype: This could be a read error, since a much larger clone is one nucleotide away. The chain links TRBV11-1 to TRBJ2-2; 9 nucleotides agree with TRBD2. Germline values: CDR1 SGHAT, CDR2 FQDESV (reference sequence). This CDR3 has 15 amino acids. The CDR3 is CASRLAGENTGELFF. DNA of the CDR3: TGTGCCAGCAGATTAGCGGGAGAGAACACCGGGGAGCTGTTTTTT. Full variable domain (rest looked up from reference TRBV11-1 and TRBJ2-2): EAEVAQSPRYKITEKSQAVAFWCDPISGHATLYWYRQILGQGPELLVQFQDESVVDDSQLPKDRFSAERLKGVDSTLKIQPAELGDSAMYLCASRLAGENTGELFFGEGSRLTVL.

This clonotype was detected ten times or more. The rearrangement joins TRBV6-1 to TRBJ2-7; 9 bases align to TRBD1. Germline CDR1 and CDR2: MNHNS and SASEGT. V was pared by 5 bases and J by 2 bases, with 4 bases of the junction left unmatched. CDR3 length: 14 residues. The CDR3 loop is CASSSTGGAYEQYF. For the CDR3, the DNA is TGTGCCAGCAGTTCTACAGGGGGCGCCTACGAGCAGTACTTC.

This clonotype was detected a few times. One junction end does not reproduce the germline sequence, and a read error may be involved. V usage is TRBV7-2 and J usage is TRBJ2-1; 7 positions agree with TRBD1. Germline CDR1 reads SGHTA; CDR2 reads FQGNSA. The CDR3 is 14 amino acids. This chain's CDR3 is CASSFSPGTDERFF. The CDR3, as DNA: TGTGCCAGCAGCTTTTCACCCGGGACAGACGAGCGGTTCTTC.

V and J are TRBV6-2 or TRBV6-3 and TRBJ2-5; D call uncertain. The CDR3 has 14 amino acids. Trimming stripped 1 base from V and 5 bases from J, with 11 bases between. The germline V gene has CDR1 MNHEY and CDR2 SVGEGT. The CDR3 here is CASSYLAWRETQYF. The CDR3 bases are TGTGCCAGCAGTTACTTGGCGTGGCGTGAGACCCAGTACTTC.

This clonotype has more than one count but fewer than ten. V and J are TRBV7-2 and TRBJ2-3; D gene ambiguous. V gave up 6 bases and J gave up 0 bases, with 16 bases separating them. CDR3 size: 16 residues. The germline CDR1 and CDR2 sequences are SGHTA and FQGNSA. CDR3 DNA sequence: TGTGCCAGCAGGTCCAAAAACGGACCTAGCACAGATACGCAGTATTTT. Translating gives CASRSKNGPSTDTQYF.

This clonotype appeared a few times. This chain uses TRBV5-5 with TRBJ2-1; 7 bases are shared with TRBD1. The CDR3 sequence is 17 residues long. The germline V gene encodes CDR1 SGHKS and CDR2 YYEKEE (reference sequence). V shed 1 base and J 7 bases; nucleotides not matched to a gene: 14. DNA of the CDR3: TGTGCCAGCAGCTTGAGGTGGACAGGTAGGGTTCGGAATGAGCAGTTCTTC. Translation gives CASSLRWTGRVRNEQFF.

The rearrangement uses TRBV5-5 and TRBJ2-3; a weak D match, TRBD1 (6 bases). V lost 10 bases and J lost 0, with 15 bases in between. Germline V gene lookup returns CDR1 SGHKS and CDR2 YYEKEE (reference sequence). CDR3 size: 14 residues. The chain's CDR3 is CAGGDRGSTDTQYF. In nucleotides, the CDR3 is TGTGCCGGGGGCGATAGAGGGAGCACAGATACGCAGTATTTT.

This clonotype occurred many times. The chain carries TRBV4-3 and TRBJ1-1; 7 nucleotides agree with TRBD1. There are 13 residues in the CDR3. Germline CDR1 and CDR2: LGHNA and YSLEER. The V gene end was trimmed by 5 bases and the J gene end by 4 bases; junction bases not matched to a gene: 4. The CDR3 loop is CASSAWDSTEAFF. DNA of the CDR3: TGCGCCAGCAGCGCTTGGGACAGCACTGAAGCTTTCTTT.

In its sample, this clonotype was seen many times. This chain joins TRBV28 and TRBJ2-5; D is possibly TRBD1 (8 bases). Germline values: CDR1 MDHEN, CDR2 SYDVKM. Trimming took 6 bases from V and 8 from J, leaving 19 bases between them. The CDR3 is 14 residues long. The CDR3 DNA reads TGTGCCAGCAGACAGGGGGGGACAACCCCAACCCAGTACTTC. The encoded protein is CASRQGGTTPTQYF.

This clonotype came up many times. The CDR3 sequence is CASSPPLAGGDEQFF. In nucleotides, the CDR3 is TGTGCCAGCTCACCACCTCTAGCGGGAGGCGATGAGCAGTTCTTC. The chain carries TRBV18 and TRBJ2-1; 11 bases are shared with TRBD2. V was clipped by 0 bases and J by 8 bases; unmatched bases: 3. The CDR3 extends over 15 amino acids. Germline V gene lookup returns CDR1 KGHSH and CDR2 LQKENI.

This clonotype showed up many times. V gene TRBV7-9 combines with J gene TRBJ1-4; D gene uncertain. Germline V CDR1 and CDR2: SEHNR, FQNEAQ (reference sequence). Trimming took off 4 bases at V and 0 bases at J, with 18 bases between the two ends. CDR3 length: 18 amino acids. This chain's CDR3 is CASSSTRSDSTTNEKLFF. For the CDR3, the DNA is TGTGCCAGCAGCTCAACACGTTCGGACTCGACAACTAATGAAAAACTGTTTTTT.

This clonotype was observed many times. The rearrangement uses TRBV7-2 and TRBJ1-1; D is undetermined. The germline CDR1 and CDR2 sequences are SGHTA and FQGNSA. The length of the CDR3 is 14 residues. The V gene lost 1 base and the J gene lost 6 bases, with 12 bases spanning the gap. CDR3 protein: CASSLGGSRSEAFF. In nucleotides, the CDR3 is TGTGCCAGCAGCTTAGGTGGCAGCAGATCTGAAGCTTTCTTT.

This clonotype was observed many times. The chain is built from TRBV2 and TRBJ1-1; D perhaps matches TRBD1 (6 bases). Germline CDR1 is SNHLY and CDR2 is FYNNEI. V was cut by 8 bases and J by 1 base, with 14 bases left in between. CDR3 length: 14 amino acids. The CDR3 sequence: CASGTRGSNTEAFF. The DNA for the CDR3 is TGTGCCAGCGGGACCAGGGGTTCGAACACTGAAGCTTTCTTT. Variable domain in full (rest from reference TRBV2 and TRBJ1-1): EPEVTQTPSHQVTQMGQEVILRCVPISNHLYFYWYRQILGQKVEFLVSFYNNEISEKSEIFDDQFSVERPDGSNFTLKIRSTKLEDSAMYFCASGTRGSNTEAFFGQGTRLTVV.

J is TRBJ2-7 and V is TRBV6-1; D remains unclear. V shed 6 bases and J shed 5 bases, with 20 bases lying between them. The V gene's germline CDR1 is MNHNS and CDR2 SASEGT. The CDR3 extends over 15 amino acids. Here the CDR3 reads CASSPTRQSYNEQYF. The CDR3 DNA reads as TGTGCCAGCAGCCCCACCCGTCAGTCCTACAACGAGCAGTACTTC.

This clonotype was counted once. A read error is possible here, since a much larger clone lies one base away. This chain joins TRBV7-2 and TRBJ2-1; TRBD2 agrees at 10 bases. The CDR3 is 17 residues long. Germline lookup yields CDR1 SGHTA and CDR2 FQGNSA. J lost 10 bases, V lost 3 bases, and 15 bases had no gene match. The CDR3 region is CASSLVSWTSGSSEQFF. In DNA, the CDR3 is TGTGCCAGCAGCTTGGTCTCATGGACTAGCGGATCGAGCGAGCAGTTCTTC.

In regard to this clonotype: A single base separates this from a much larger clone, so it may be a read error. The chain has TRBV7-2 and TRBJ2-3, with a weak D call TRBD2 (5 bases). Germline loops: CDR1 SGHTA, CDR2 FQGNSA. The CDR3 loop spans 15 amino acids. CDR3 DNA sequence: TGTGTCAGCAGCTTAGTGGGGAGCGGCACAGATACGCAGTATTTT. Protein sequence: CVSSLVGSGTDTQYF.

This clonotype was seen many times. V and J are TRBV4-3 and TRBJ2-1; 8 bases are shared with TRBD2. Germline V lookup: CDR1 LGHNA, CDR2 YSLEER. Unmatched junction bases numbered 9, after V lost 0 bases and J lost 5 bases. This CDR3 contains 17 residues. The CDR3: CASSQEIWSGGDNEQFF. Written as DNA, the CDR3 is TGCGCCAGCAGCCAAGAGATCTGGTCGGGAGGGGACAATGAGCAGTTCTTC.

This clonotype was seen a few times. The chain is built from TRBV11-2 and TRBJ2-5; D is possibly TRBD1 (6 bases). Germline loops: CDR1 SGHAT, CDR2 FQNNGV. The CDR3 runs to 17 residues. V lost 1 base and J 0 bases, leaving 15 bases between the germline ends. CDR3 sequence (DNA): TGTGCCAGCAGCTTAGGCGTGGACAGAAGGTACCAAGAGACCCAGTACTTC. The encoded protein is CASSLGVDRRYQETQYF.

The sample holds many counts of this clonotype. V and J are TRBV2 and TRBJ1-1, with 9 nucleotides matching TRBD1. Germline V gene lookup returns CDR1 SNHLY and CDR2 FYNNEI. The CDR3 consists of 15 residues. J gave up 4 bases and V 1 base, and 4 bases lay outside the gene matches. The chain's CDR3 is CASSEGDRVGTEAFF. For the CDR3, the DNA is TGTGCCAGCAGTGAAGGGGACAGGGTAGGCACTGAAGCTTTCTTT.

This clonotype was recorded only once. A clone one base away is much larger, so this may be a read error. The chain uses TRBV5-1 and TRBJ2-6; D is undetermined. The germline V gene encodes CDR1 SGHRS and CDR2 YFSETQ. V was cut by 0 bases and J by 3 bases, with 13 bases left in between. This CDR3 has 17 residues. The CDR3 spells CASSLDLGICGANVLTF. CDR3 bases: TGCGCCAGCAGCTTGGATCTGGGAATTTGTGGGGCCAACGTCCTGACTTTC. The full variable domain, rest sourced from reference TRBV5-1 and TRBJ2-6, is KAGVTQTPRYLIKTRGQQVTLSCSPISGHRSVSWYQQTPGQGLQFLFEYFSETQRNKGNFPGRFSGRQFSNSRSEMNVSTLELGDSALYLCASSLDLGICGANVLTFGAGSRLTVL.

In its sample, this clonotype was seen many times. The rearrangement joins TRBV14 to TRBJ2-7, with 8 bases that match TRBD2. This CDR3 spans 15 amino acids. Germline CDR1 SGHDN, CDR2 FVKESK. After removal of 4 bases from V and 2 bases from J, the junction contained 7 bases not matched to a gene. The CDR3 DNA reads as TGTGCCAGCAGCCCGAGCGGGAGTACAACCTACGAGCAGTACTTC. This translates into CASSPSGSTTYEQYF. Combining the CDR3 with reference TRBV14 and TRBJ2-7 gives the whole variable domain EAGVTQFPSHSVIEKGQTVTLRCDPISGHDNLYWYRRVMGKEIKFLLHFVKESKQDESGMPNNRFLAERTGGTYSTLKVQPAELEDSGVYFCASSPSGSTTYEQYFGPGTRLTVT.

This clonotype was seen ten or more times. This chain links TRBV4-2 with TRBJ2-1, with 10 bases matching TRBD2. With 2 bases clipped from V and 6 bases from J, the junction kept 4 bases outside the gene matches. The CDR3 sequence is 15 residues long. CDR1 is LGHNA, CDR2 YNFKEQ, per germline. This CDR3 reads CASSQTPSGSNEQFF. CDR3 sequence (DNA): TGTGCCAGCAGCCAAACCCCTAGCGGGAGCAATGAGCAGTTCTTC.

In regard to this clonotype: A much larger clone sits a single nucleotide away, making a read error possible. The chain uses TRBV7-2 and TRBJ2-7; D is perhaps TRBD1 or TRBD2 (5 bases each). The CDR3 is 14 residues long. Germline lookup yields CDR1 SGHTA and CDR2 FQGNSA. The chain's CDR3 is CVSSTAGSSYEQYF. CDR3 sequence (DNA): TGTGTCAGCAGCACCGCAGGGAGCTCCTACGAGCAGTACTTC.